Below are 24 T cell receptor beta chains sequenced from a single sample in a study of PD-1 blockade in classical Hodgkin lymphoma. The time point is: newly diagnosed, previously untreated cHL patient sample. Here immunoSEQ multiplex PCR was the method, and the copy in TCRdb shows in-frame clones only, minus some. The sample has 70,000 or so clones, 85% to 95% seen once; the top ten hold 2.6%. Specimen: peripheral blood mononuclear cells (PBMCs). The receptors shown here come from a human donor with classical Hodgkin lymphoma.

V gene TRBV5-6 combines with J gene TRBJ2-1, with 8 nucleotides matching TRBD1. Germline V gives CDR1 SGHDT, CDR2 YYEEEE. The CDR3 is 16 residues long. Trimming removed 4 bases from V and 6 bases from J; junction bases left unmatched: 12. CDR3 loop: CASSPPRRGLINEQFF. CDR3 DNA: TGTGCCAGCAGCCCTCCACGCAGGGGGCTAATCAATGAGCAGTTCTTC.

This sequence joins TRBV2 and TRBJ2-7; 9 nucleotides agree with TRBD2. Germline V gene sequence: CDR1 SNHLY, CDR2 FYNNEI. CDR3 length equals 13 residues. The junction had 4 bases not matched to a gene; V was cut back by 3 bases and J by 7 bases. The CDR3 DNA sequence: TGTGCCAGCAGTGATCGTCTAGCGGGGGAGCAGTACTTC. This translates into CASSDRLAGEQYF.

This sequence joins TRBV19 and TRBJ2-7, with D perhaps TRBD1 (6 bases). The V end lost 5 bases, the J end lost 3 bases, and 14 bases lay between the germline ends. Germline loops: CDR1 LNHDA, CDR2 SQIVND (reference sequence). CDR3 length: 14 amino acids. DNA of the CDR3: TGTGCCAGTAGTCCCCGACAGGTGCACTACGAGCAGTACTTC. Its protein product is CASSPRQVHYEQYF.

J is TRBJ1-4 and V is TRBV6-1, with D perhaps matching TRBD1 (5 bases). V was shortened by 5 bases and J by 2 bases, with 12 bases between the two germline ends. Germline CDR1 is MNHNS and CDR2 is SASEGT. This CDR3 contains 15 residues. The CDR3 sequence: CASSLRDRTNEKLFF. CDR3 in DNA: TGTGCCAGCAGTCTAAGGGACCGTACTAATGAAAAACTGTTTTTT.

The chain links TRBV2 to TRBJ2-2; the D is unclear. V lost 6 bases and J 1 base, leaving 15 bases between the germline ends. Germline CDR1 is SNHLY and CDR2 is FYNNEI. The CDR3 is 16 amino acids. The CDR3 loop is CASSRHGYRNTGELFF. CDR3 sequence (DNA): TGTGCCAGCAGCAGACACGGCTACAGGAACACCGGGGAGCTGTTTTTT.

This chain links TRBV6-1 with TRBJ2-1; D is perhaps TRBD1 or TRBD2 (5 bases each). V lost 7 bases and J lost 2, with 12 bases in between. Germline CDR1 MNHNS, CDR2 SASEGT. This CDR3 region has 14 residues. CDR3 in DNA: TGTGCCAGCACTTTCCAGGGAGCCTACAATGAGCAGTTCTTC. Translated, it gives CASTFQGAYNEQFF.

The chain uses TRBV7-7 and TRBJ2-5, with D hard to call. The CDR3 totals 12 residues. Trimming took off 5 bases at V and 5 bases at J, with 9 bases between the two ends. Looked up from germline, CDR1 is SSHAT and CDR2 is FNYEAQ (reference sequence). The CDR3 loop reads CASSPVVETQYF. The CDR3 DNA sequence: TGTGCCAGCAGCCCGGTCGTGGAGACCCAGTACTTC.

The V gene is TRBV11-3, the J gene TRBJ1-6; possibly TRBD1 for D (5 bases). The CDR3 runs 16 residues. V shed 5 bases and J shed 15 bases, with 26 bases lying between them. Germline CDR1 is SGHNT and CDR2 is YENEEA. The chain's CDR3 is CASSAGSADGTIFLHF. Here the CDR3 DNA reads TGTGCCAGCAGCGCTGGTTCCGCTGATGGGACGATCTTCCTCCACTTT.

The chain carries TRBV6-5 and TRBJ1-1, with 7 positions matching TRBD1. CDR3 size: 14 residues. The germline V gene encodes CDR1 MNHEY and CDR2 SVGAGI. Unmatched junction bases numbered 6, after V lost 2 bases and J lost 6 bases. The CDR3 bases are TGTGCCAGCAGTTACGACAGGGATAGGCCTGAAGCTTTCTTT. Amino acids: CASSYDRDRPEAFF.

This chain connects TRBV2 to TRBJ1-3; 8 bases are a match to TRBD1. The CDR3 spans 15 residues. The junction had 2 bases not matched to a gene; V was cut back by 4 bases and J by 0 bases. In germline, CDR1 is SNHLY, CDR2 FYNNEI. The CDR3 here is CASSATGGSGNTIYF. The CDR3 bases are TGTGCCAGCAGTGCTACAGGGGGCTCTGGAAACACCATATATTTT. Full variable domain (missing parts from reference TRBV2 and TRBJ1-3): EPEVTQTPSHQVTQMGQEVILRCVPISNHLYFYWYRQILGQKVEFLVSFYNNEISEKSEIFDDQFSVERPDGSNFTLKIRSTKLEDSAMYFCASSATGGSGNTIYFGEGSWLTVV.

This rearrangement joins TRBV5-4 to TRBJ1-1; 7 positions agree with TRBD1. The CDR3 covers 13 residues. CDR1 and CDR2 from the germline V gene are SGHNT and YYREEE (reference sequence). J gave up 2 bases and V 6 bases, and 4 bases lay outside the gene matches. The CDR3, as DNA: TGTGCCAGCACCCGACAGGGAAACACTGAAGCTTTCTTT. Translated: CASTRQGNTEAFF.

The CDR3 protein is CAISGGNTQYF. CDR3 in DNA: TGTGCCATCAGTGGGGGGAATACGCAGTATTTT. V is TRBV10-3 and J is TRBJ2-3, with D perhaps matching TRBD1 or TRBD2 (5 bases each). CDR1 ENHRY and CDR2 SYGVKD come from the germline V gene. CDR3 length: 11 amino acids. V shed 4 bases and J shed 7 bases, with 6 bases lying between them.

V gene TRBV19 combines with J gene TRBJ2-1; D is undetermined. The germline CDR1 and CDR2 sequences are LNHDA and SQIVND (reference sequence). Trimming took 4 bases from V and 9 from J, leaving 13 bases between them. CDR3 size: 13 residues. The CDR3, as DNA: TGTGCCAGTAGTACCCCCCCAAGGAGTGAGCAGTTCTTC. Translation gives CASSTPPRSEQFF. The full variable domain, with the rest looked up from reference TRBV19 and TRBJ2-1, is DGGITQSPKYLFRKEGQNVTLSCEQNLNHDAMYWYRQDPGQGLRLIYYSQIVNDFQKGDIAEGYSVSREKKESFPLTVTSAQKNPTAFYLCASSTPPRSEQFFGPGTRLTVL.

The chain employs TRBV6-9 and TRBJ1-2; a weak D match, TRBD1 (5 bases). V lost 1 base, J lost 6 bases, and 15 bases lay in between. The CDR3 contains 15 residues. Per germline, CDR1 MNHGY and CDR2 SVAAGI. The CDR3 bases are TGTGCCAGCAGTTATTGTCGGGCCAGGGTGAATGGCTACACCTTC. Encoded protein: CASSYCRARVNGYTF.

The CDR3 DNA follows: TGTGCCAGCAGCCAGGGGGGACAGGGGAAATCCTACGAGCAGTACTTC. It yields the protein CASSQGGQGKSYEQYF. This sequence joins TRBV13 and TRBJ2-7; 10 bases fit TRBD1. The CDR3 totals 16 residues. V lost 5 bases and J lost 1; bases outside the gene matches: 8. Germline loops: CDR1 PRHDT, CDR2 FYEKMQ (reference sequence). Drawing the rest from reference TRBV13 and TRBJ2-7, the complete variable domain is AAGVIQSPRHLIKEKRETATLKCYPIPRHDTVYWYQQGPGQDPQFLISFYEKMQSDKGSIPDRFSAQQFSDYHSELNMSSLELGDSALYFCASSQGGQGKSYEQYFGPGTRLTVT.

The rearrangement links TRBV7-9 to TRBJ1-1, with 9 bases aligning to TRBD1. Germline V gene lookup returns CDR1 SEHNR and CDR2 FQNEAQ (reference sequence). Trimming took 1 base from V and 1 from J; bases not matched to a gene: 1. This CDR3 is 15 amino acids long. The CDR3 protein is CASSLGDRANTEAFF. In nucleotides, the CDR3 is TGTGCCAGCAGCTTAGGGGACAGGGCGAACACTGAAGCTTTCTTT.

This chain uses TRBV6-5 with TRBJ2-7; TRBD2 matches at 7 bases. Trimming took 0 bases from V and 2 from J; bases not matched to a gene: 4. CDR1 is MNHEY, CDR2 SVGAGI, per germline. The CDR3 runs to 15 residues. The CDR3 bases are TGTGCCAGCAGTTACTCCAGCGGGGCTACCTACGAGCAGTACTTC. This translates into CASSYSSGATYEQYF.

The rearrangement joins TRBV5-1 to TRBJ1-1; D possibly corresponds to TRBD1 (6 bases). CDR3 size: 15 residues. The V and J ends lost 4 bases and 1 base respectively, with 14 bases between them. CDR1 is SGHRS, CDR2 YFSETQ, per germline. DNA of the CDR3: TGCGCCAGCAGCGTACAGGGTGGAAGGAACACTGAAGCTTTCTTT. As protein: CASSVQGGRNTEAFF.

The gene calls are TRBV4-1 and TRBJ2-3; 7 bases are shared with TRBD2. The CDR3 has 18 residues. The trim removed 5 bases at V and 4 bases at J, leaving 18 bases unmatched. Looked up from germline, CDR1 is MGHRA and CDR2 is YSYEKL. CDR3 protein: CASSSISAAFRGADTQYF. The CDR3 nucleotides are TGCGCCAGCAGCTCCATATCCGCGGCCTTCCGGGGGGCAGATACGCAGTATTTT.

This rearrangement joins TRBV5-1 to TRBJ2-5, with D tentatively TRBD1 (6 bases). CDR3 length equals 14 residues. Germline V gene lookup returns CDR1 SGHRS and CDR2 YFSETQ. V was trimmed by 1 base and J by 2 bases, leaving 9 bases between them. Here the CDR3 reads CASSLQDRQETQYF. DNA of the CDR3: TGCGCCAGCAGCTTGCAGGACAGACAAGAGACCCAGTACTTC. The entire variable domain, with the rest obtained from reference TRBV5-1 and TRBJ2-5, is as follows: KAGVTQTPRYLIKTRGQQVTLSCSPISGHRSVSWYQQTPGQGLQFLFEYFSETQRNKGNFPGRFSGRQFSNSRSEMNVSTLELGDSALYLCASSLQDRQETQYFGPGTRLLVL.

This clone turned up a few times. The rearrangement links TRBV27 to TRBJ2-1; possibly TRBD1 for D (6 bases). The CDR3 runs to 14 residues. Trimming took off 3 bases at V and 4 bases at J, with 10 bases between the two ends. The germline gives CDR1 MNHEY, CDR2 SMNVEV (reference sequence). The CDR3 sequence: CASSFRDTYNEQFF. DNA for the CDR3: TGTGCCAGCAGTTTCCGGGACACTTACAATGAGCAGTTCTTC.

The J gene is TRBJ2-7, the V gene TRBV4-1; TRBD2 might be the D (6 bases). Germline CDR1 is MGHRA and CDR2 is YSYEKL. The CDR3 spans 15 residues. Trimming stripped 4 bases from V and 4 bases from J, with 17 bases between. The CDR3 loop reads CASSLGTEGGYEQYF. The CDR3 DNA follows: TGCGCCAGCAGCCTGGGGACTGAAGGAGGGTACGAGCAGTACTTC.

The chain combines TRBV28 with TRBJ2-7; no clear D gene. Germline V CDR1 and CDR2: MDHEN, SYDVKM. Trimming cost V 3 bases and J 7 bases, with 16 bases left between them. The CDR3 loop spans 14 amino acids. In nucleotides, the CDR3 is TGTGCCAGCAGTTTTCGGGTAGTCGGGTGGGAGCAGTACTTC. Translated: CASSFRVVGWEQYF.

The J gene is TRBJ1-6, the V gene TRBV10-3; D gene ambiguous. The CDR3 length is 13 residues. From germline, CDR1 is ENHRY and CDR2 SYGVKD. Between the trimmed V and J ends, which lost 4 bases and 3 bases, there was a span of 4 bases. The CDR3 DNA sequence: TGTGCCATCAGTGGGAACTATAATTCACCCCTCCACTTT. Translation: CAISGNYNSPLHF.